This TCR beta chain is from a study of TET2 disruption in CD19-targeted CAR T cells listed by TCRdb under 2018. Study-wide context: The number of samples was determined by the original clinical trial design and by which samples were available, and no additional inclusion criteria were applied.

Results and caveats for the whole study, not just this receptor: The conclusions drawn about the patient's CAR T cells were based on extensive analysis of just one subject.

The immunoSEQ assay was used to perform TCR beta chain deep sequencing. Per the original workflow: Only productive TCR beta rearrangements went into calculating clonotype frequencies. TCRdb provides this immuneACCESS table in a form limited to in-frame rearrangements. Some clones are lacking; in checked studies, under half of them reflect an unresolved V gene, and why the rest are absent is not known. That table gives V, J and clone size, and the DNA gave D and trimming. The table kept for this sample lists about 30,000 clones. Together, the top ten hold approximately 2% of the sample. The label giving this sample's treatment or condition can be read as: autologous CTL019 cells: CD19 CAR with 4-1BB and CD3 zeta domains. TCR zeta and 4-1BB costimulatory signaling domains were built into the CD19 CAR. T cells for CTL019 manufacturing were collected from peripheral blood by leukapheresis. The DNeasy Blood and Tissue Kit was used to extract genomic DNA from pre-infusion T cells, peripheral blood, or sorted post-infusion T cells.

As concerns this clone: Its antigen specificity is not known. With the read ending 3 residues before the CDR3 end, the germline J gene is used to fill in that end.

The CDR3 numbers 13 residues from cysteine through phenylalanine. Part of the CDR3 DNA is given, 30 bases translated from base 1. CDR1 SQVTM and CDR2 ANQGSEA are derived from the germline V gene. The TCR was taken from a man in his 70s with chronic lymphocytic leukemia. The chain uses TRBV29-1 and TRBJ2-4, and 8 junction bases match TRBD1. This specimen was CD8- CAR+ T cells sorted from cultured blood T cells, taken for CD19 CAR T cell therapy. Interpreted using the paper, the cell subset or site label stands for: CD8-negative CAR-positive T cells from the infusion product. The CDR3 DNA, read in part, is TGCAGCGTTCCAACTCAGGGGGCGGGTGGT. The resulting protein is CSVPTQGAGG. The CDR3 as a whole reads CSVPTQGAGGQYF.